This passage covers 4 T cell receptor beta chains from one sample sequenced in a study of neurological immune-mediated disorders. TCRdb reprocessed the 5' RACE reads via MiXCR and lists one record per CDR3 protein. The sample contains roughly 60,000 distinct CDR3 sequences, approximately 4% of which appear only once. The sequenced material came from PBMCs. The source of these receptors is a woman younger than 45 with multiple sclerosis.

In this sample, this clonotype turned up many times. The chain uses TRBV5-1 and TRBJ2-5; 13 bases map to TRBD2. Germline V gives CDR1 SGHRS, CDR2 YFSETQ. V lost 1 base and J lost 5; bases outside the gene matches: 5. The CDR3 contains 16 residues. CDR3 bases: TGCGCCAGCAGCTTGCGAAGGACTAGCGGGAGTGAGACCCAGTACTTC. Its translation: CASSLRRTSGSETQYF.

In this sample, this clonotype turned up many times. This chain joins TRBV5-6 and TRBJ1-5; D call uncertain. The CDR3 contains 14 residues. CDR1 is SGHDT and CDR2 is YYEEEE in the germline V gene. Trimming removed 0 bases at V and 6 bases at J, with 10 bases between. CDR3 nucleotide sequence: TGTGCCAGCAGCTTGGGCAGCAAACCTCAGCCCCAGCATTTT. Protein product: CASSLGSKPQPQHF.

This clonotype was observed at least ten times. This chain uses TRBV5-1 with TRBJ1-2; no firm D call. Germline CDR1 is SGHRS and CDR2 is YFSETQ. The V gene lost 0 bases and the J gene lost 4 bases, with 7 bases spanning the gap. This CDR3 has 13 amino acids. The CDR3 bases are TGCGCCAGCAGCTTGGACATGACCTATGGCTACACCTTC. Amino acids: CASSLDMTYGYTF. Based on the CDR3 plus reference TRBV5-1 and TRBJ1-2, the full variable domain is KAGVTQTPRYLIKTRGQQVTLSCSPISGHRSVSWYQQTPGQGLQFLFEYFSETQRNKGNFPGRFSGRQFSNSRSEMNVSTLELGDSALYLCASSLDMTYGYTFGSGTRLTVV.

The table lists this clonotype with many counts. The chain recombines TRBV3-1 with TRBJ1-2; a possible D gene is TRBD1 (5 bases). Germline lookup yields CDR1 LGHDT and CDR2 YNNKEL (reference sequence). Trimming removed 0 bases from V and 3 bases from J, with 11 bases in between. This CDR3 has 15 amino acids. CDR3 protein: CASSQDGRDDYGYTF. CDR3 DNA sequence: TGTGCCAGCAGCCAAGATGGTAGGGACGACTATGGCTACACCTTC.